This TCR beta chain derives from a study of T-cell memory formation after mild COVID-19. The CDR3 totals 17 residues. Per the germline V gene, CDR1 is SGHTA and CDR2 is FQGNSA. After removal of 5 bases from V and 0 bases from J, the junction contained 10 bases not matched to a gene. This clonotype was found a few times. TCRdb redid the calling of the 5' RACE reads with MiXCR, one entry per CDR3 protein. The data show roughly 610,000 distinct CDR3 sequences, around 16% seen once. Sequencing used PBMCs or a T cell subset sorted from them (not recorded which). The sequence was obtained from an adult woman who had mild COVID-19 (a few samples of this study predate the infection). Cell type and time point are not known. This chain uses TRBV7-2 with TRBJ2-1, with TRBD1 matching over 7 bases. The CDR3 nucleotides read TGTGCCAGCAGCCTTAAAAGAGGGGGCAACTCCTACAATGAGCAGTTCTTC. This codes for CASSLKRGGNSYNEQFF.